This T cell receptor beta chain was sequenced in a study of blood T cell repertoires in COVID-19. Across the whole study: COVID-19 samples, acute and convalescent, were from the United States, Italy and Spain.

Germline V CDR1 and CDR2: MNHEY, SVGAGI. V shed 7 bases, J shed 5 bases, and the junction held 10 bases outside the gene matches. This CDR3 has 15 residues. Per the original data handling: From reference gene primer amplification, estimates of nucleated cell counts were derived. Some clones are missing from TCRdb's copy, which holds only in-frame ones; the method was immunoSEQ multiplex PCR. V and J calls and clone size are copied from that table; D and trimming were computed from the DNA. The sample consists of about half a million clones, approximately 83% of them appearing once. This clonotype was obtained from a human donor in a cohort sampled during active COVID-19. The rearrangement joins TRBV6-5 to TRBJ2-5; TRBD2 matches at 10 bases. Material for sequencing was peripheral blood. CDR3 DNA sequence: TGTGCCAGCAAGCCTAGCGGGAGCCTCCGGGAGACCCAGTACTTC. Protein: CASKPSGSLRETQYF.